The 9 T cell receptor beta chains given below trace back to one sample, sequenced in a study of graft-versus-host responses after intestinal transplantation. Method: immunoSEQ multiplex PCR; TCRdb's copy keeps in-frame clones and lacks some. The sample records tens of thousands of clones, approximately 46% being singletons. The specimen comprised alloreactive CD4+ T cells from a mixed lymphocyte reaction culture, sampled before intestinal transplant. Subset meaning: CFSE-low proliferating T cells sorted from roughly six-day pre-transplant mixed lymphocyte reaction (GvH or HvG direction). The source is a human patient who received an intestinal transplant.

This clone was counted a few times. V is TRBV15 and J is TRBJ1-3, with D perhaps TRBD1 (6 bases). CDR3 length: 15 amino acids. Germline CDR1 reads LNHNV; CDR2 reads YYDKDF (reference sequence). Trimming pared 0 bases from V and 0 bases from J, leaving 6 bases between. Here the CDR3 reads CATSREGGSGNTIYF. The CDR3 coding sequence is TGTGCCACCAGCAGAGAAGGGGGCTCTGGAAACACCATATATTTT.

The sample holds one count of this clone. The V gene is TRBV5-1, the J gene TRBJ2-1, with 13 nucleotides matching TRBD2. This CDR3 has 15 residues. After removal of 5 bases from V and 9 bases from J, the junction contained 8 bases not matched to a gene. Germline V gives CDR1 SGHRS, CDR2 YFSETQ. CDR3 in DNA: TGCGCCAGCAGACGCACTAGCGGGGGGGCGGGTGAGCAGTTCTTC. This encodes CASRRTSGGAGEQFF.

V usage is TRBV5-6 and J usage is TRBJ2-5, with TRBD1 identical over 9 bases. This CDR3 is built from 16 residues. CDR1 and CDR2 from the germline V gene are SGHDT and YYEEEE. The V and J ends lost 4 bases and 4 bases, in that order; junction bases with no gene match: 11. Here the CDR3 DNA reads TGTGCCAGCAGCCGACGGACAGGGGTGCTTCGAGAGACCCAGTACTTC. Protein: CASSRRTGVLRETQYF.

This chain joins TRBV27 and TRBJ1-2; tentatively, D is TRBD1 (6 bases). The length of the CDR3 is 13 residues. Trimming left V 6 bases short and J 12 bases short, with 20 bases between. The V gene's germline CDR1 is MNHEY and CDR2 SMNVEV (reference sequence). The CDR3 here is CASRKTGFEENTF. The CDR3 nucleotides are TGTGCCAGCAGGAAAACAGGGTTCGAGGAGAACACCTTC.

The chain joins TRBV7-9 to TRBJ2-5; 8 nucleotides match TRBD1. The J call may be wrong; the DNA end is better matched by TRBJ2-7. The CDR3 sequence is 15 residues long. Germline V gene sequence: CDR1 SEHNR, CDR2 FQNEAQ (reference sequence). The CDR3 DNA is TGTGCCAGCAGCGGGACCGGGACAGGCCCCTACGAGCAGTACTTC. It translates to CASSGTGTGPYEQYF.

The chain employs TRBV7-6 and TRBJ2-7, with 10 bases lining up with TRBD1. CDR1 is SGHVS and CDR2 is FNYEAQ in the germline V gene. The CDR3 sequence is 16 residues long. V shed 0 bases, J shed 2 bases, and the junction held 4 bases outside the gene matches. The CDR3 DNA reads TGTGCCAGCAGCTTAGCTCGGACAGGGGGGCCCTACGAGCAGTACTTC. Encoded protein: CASSLARTGGPYEQYF.

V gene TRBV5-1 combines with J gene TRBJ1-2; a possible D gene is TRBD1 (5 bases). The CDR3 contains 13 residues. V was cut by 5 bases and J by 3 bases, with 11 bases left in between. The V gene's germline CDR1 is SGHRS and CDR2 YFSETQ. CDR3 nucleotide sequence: TGCGCCAGCAGTTCGACAGTCTACTATGGCTACACCTTC. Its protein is CASSSTVYYGYTF.

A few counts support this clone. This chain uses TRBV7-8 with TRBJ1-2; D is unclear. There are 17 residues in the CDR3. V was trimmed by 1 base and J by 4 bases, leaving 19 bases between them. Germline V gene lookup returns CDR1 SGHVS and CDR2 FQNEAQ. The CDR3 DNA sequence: TGTGCCAGCAGCTTAGGGAGACCTCGGATTTTTCTCTATGGCTACACCTTC. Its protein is CASSLGRPRIFLYGYTF.

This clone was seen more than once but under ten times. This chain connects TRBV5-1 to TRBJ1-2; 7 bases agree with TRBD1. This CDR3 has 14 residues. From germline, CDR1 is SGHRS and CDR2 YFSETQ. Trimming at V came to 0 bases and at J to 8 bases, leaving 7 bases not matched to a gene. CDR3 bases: TGCGCCAGCAGCTTGGCCAGGGGGGCGGAGGGCTACACCTTC. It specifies CASSLARGAEGYTF.